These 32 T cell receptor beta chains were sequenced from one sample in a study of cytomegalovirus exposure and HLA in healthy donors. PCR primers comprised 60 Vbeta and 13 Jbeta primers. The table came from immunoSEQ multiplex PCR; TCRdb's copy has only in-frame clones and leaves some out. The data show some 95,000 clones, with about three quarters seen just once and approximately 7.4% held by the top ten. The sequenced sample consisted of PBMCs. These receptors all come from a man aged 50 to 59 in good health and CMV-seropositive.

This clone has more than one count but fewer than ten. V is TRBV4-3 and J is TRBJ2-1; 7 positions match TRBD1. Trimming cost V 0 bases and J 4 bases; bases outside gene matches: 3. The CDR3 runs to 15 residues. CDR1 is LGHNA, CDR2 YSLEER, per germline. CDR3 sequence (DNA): TGCGCCAGCAGCCAAGATGCGACAGGGTACAATGAGCAGTTCTTC. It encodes CASSQDATGYNEQFF.

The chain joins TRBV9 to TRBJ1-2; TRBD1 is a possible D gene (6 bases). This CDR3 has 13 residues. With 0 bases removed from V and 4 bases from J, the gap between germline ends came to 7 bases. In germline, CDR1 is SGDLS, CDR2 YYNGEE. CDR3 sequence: CASSVEGGYGYTF. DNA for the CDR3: TGTGCCAGCAGCGTAGAAGGGGGCTATGGCTACACCTTC.

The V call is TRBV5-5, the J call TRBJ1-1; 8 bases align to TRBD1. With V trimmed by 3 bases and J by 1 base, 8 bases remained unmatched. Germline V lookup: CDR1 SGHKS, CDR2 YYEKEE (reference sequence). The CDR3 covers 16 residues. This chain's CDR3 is CASSYGQGVWNTEAFF. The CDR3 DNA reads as TGTGCCAGCAGCTATGGACAGGGTGTTTGGAACACTGAAGCTTTCTTT.

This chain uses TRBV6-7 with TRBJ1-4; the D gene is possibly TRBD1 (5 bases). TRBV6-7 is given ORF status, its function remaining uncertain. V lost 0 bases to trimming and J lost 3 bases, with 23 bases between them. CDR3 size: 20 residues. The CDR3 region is CASSYSFLSTTGGSNEKLFF. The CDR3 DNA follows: TGTGCCAGCAGTTACTCGTTTCTTAGTACGACGGGGGGATCTAATGAAAAACTGTTTTTT.

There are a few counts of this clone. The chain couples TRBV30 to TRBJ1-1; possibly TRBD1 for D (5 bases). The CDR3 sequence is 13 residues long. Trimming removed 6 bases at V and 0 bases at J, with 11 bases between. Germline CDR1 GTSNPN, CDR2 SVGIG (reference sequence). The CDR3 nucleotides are TGTGCCTGCAGCTCGGGGGTGAACACTGAAGCTTTCTTT. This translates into CACSSGVNTEAFF.

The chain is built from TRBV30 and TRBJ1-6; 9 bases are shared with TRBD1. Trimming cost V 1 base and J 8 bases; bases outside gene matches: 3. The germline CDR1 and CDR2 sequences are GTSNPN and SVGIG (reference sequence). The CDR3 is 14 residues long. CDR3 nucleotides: TGTGCCTGGAGTGAGGGACAGGGACATTCACCCCTCCACTTT. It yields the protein CAWSEGQGHSPLHF.

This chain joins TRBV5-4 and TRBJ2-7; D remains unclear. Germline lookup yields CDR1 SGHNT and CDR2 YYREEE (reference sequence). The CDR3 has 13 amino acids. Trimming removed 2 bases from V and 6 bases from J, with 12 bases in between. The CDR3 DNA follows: TGTGCCAGCAGCTTTTCAAAAACTCTCGAGCAGTACTTC. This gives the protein CASSFSKTLEQYF.

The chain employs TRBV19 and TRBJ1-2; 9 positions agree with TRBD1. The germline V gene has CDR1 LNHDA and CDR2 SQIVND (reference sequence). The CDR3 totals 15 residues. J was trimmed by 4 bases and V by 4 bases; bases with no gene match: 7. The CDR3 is CASSTGTGCSYGYTF. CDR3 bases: TGTGCCAGTAGTACGGGGACAGGGTGTTCCTATGGCTACACCTTC.

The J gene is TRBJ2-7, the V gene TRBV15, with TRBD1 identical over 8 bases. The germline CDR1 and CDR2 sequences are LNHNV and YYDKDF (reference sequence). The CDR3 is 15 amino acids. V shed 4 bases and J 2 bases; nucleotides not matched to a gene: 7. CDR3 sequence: CATSTTQGAAYEQYF. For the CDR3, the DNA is TGTGCCACCAGCACCACTCAGGGGGCGGCCTACGAGCAGTACTTC.

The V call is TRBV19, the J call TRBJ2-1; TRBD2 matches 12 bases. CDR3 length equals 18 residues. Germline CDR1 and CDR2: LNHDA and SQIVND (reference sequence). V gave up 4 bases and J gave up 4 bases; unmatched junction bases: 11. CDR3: CASSTTATSGGLYNEQFF. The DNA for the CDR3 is TGTGCCAGTAGTACCACGGCGACTAGCGGGGGTTTATACAATGAGCAGTTCTTC.

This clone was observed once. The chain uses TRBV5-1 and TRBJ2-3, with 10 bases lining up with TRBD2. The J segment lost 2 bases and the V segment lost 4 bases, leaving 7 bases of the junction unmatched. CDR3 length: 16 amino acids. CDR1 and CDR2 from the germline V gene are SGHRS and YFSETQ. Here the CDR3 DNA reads TGCGCCAGCAGCCCGGAGACTAGCGGGTACACAGATACGCAGTATTTT. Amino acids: CASSPETSGYTDTQYF. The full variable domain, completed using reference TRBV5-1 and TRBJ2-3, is KAGVTQTPRYLIKTRGQQVTLSCSPISGHRSVSWYQQTPGQGLQFLFEYFSETQRNKGNFPGRFSGRQFSNSRSEMNVSTLELGDSALYLCASSPETSGYTDTQYFGPGTRLTVL.

CDR3 sequence reads: CASSLVGLVVEQFF. CDR3 DNA: TGTGCCAGCAGCTTAGTCGGACTAGTCGTTGAGCAGTTCTTC. The chain carries TRBV7-9 and TRBJ2-1; 7 bases fit TRBD2. The germline CDR1 and CDR2 sequences are SEHNR and FQNEAQ (reference sequence). The CDR3 extends over 14 amino acids. Losses at the gene ends were 1 base for V and 9 bases for J; bases not matched to a gene: 6.

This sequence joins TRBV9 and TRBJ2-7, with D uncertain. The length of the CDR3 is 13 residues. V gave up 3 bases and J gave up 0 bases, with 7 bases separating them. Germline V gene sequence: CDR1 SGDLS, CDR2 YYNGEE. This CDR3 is CASSEESSYEQYF. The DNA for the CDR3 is TGTGCCAGCAGCGAAGAGAGCTCCTACGAGCAGTACTTC.

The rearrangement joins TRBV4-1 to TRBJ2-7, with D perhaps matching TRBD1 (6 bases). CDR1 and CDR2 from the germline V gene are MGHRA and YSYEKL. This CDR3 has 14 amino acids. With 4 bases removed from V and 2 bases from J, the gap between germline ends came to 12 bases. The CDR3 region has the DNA TGCGCCAGCAGCCCCACCGGGACAACCTACGAGCAGTACTTC. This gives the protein CASSPTGTTYEQYF.

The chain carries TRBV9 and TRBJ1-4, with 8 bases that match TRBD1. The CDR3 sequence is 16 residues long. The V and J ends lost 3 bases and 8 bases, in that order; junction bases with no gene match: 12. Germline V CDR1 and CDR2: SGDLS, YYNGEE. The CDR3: CASSAQPDRAREKLFF. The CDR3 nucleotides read TGTGCCAGCAGCGCGCAACCGGACAGGGCACGGGAAAAACTGTTTTTT.

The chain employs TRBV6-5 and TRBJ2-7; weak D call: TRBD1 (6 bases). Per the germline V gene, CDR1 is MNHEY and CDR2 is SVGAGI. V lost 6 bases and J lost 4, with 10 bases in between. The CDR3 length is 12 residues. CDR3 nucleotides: TGTGCCAGCAGCCTGAGGGGGTACGAGCAGTACTTC. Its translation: CASSLRGYEQYF.

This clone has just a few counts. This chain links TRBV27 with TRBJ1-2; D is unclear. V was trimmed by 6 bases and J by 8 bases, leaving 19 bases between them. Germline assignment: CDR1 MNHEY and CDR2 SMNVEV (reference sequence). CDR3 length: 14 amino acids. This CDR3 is CASSLRGQLEGYTF. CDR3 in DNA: TGTGCCAGCAGCTTGCGAGGTCAACTGGAGGGCTACACCTTC.

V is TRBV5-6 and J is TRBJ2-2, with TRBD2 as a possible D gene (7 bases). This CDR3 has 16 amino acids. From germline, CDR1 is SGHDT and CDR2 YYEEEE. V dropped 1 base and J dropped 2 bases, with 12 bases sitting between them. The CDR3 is CASSLRGGRNTGELFF. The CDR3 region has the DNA TGTGCCAGCAGCTTGAGGGGGGGCCGAAACACCGGGGAGCTGTTTTTT.

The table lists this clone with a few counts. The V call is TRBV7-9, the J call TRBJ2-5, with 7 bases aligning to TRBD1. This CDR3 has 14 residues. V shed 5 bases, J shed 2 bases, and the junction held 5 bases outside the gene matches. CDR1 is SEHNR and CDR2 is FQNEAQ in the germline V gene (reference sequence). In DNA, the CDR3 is TGTGCCAGCAGCGAGGACAGGCAGCAAGAGACCCAGTACTTC. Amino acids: CASSEDRQQETQYF.

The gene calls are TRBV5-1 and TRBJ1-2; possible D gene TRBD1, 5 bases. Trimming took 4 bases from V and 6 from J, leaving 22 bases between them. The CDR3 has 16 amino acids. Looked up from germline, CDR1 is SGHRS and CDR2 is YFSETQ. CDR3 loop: CASSPFLGAGGNGYTF. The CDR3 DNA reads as TGCGCCAGCAGCCCCTTCCTCGGGGCAGGAGGGAATGGCTACACCTTC.

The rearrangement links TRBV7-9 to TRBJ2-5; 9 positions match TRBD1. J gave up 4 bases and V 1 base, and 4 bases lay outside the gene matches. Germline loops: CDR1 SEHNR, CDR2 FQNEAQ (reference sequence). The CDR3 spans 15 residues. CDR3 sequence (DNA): TGTGCCAGCAGCTTAGAAGGGGGACAGGGAGAGACCCAGTACTTC. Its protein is CASSLEGGQGETQYF.

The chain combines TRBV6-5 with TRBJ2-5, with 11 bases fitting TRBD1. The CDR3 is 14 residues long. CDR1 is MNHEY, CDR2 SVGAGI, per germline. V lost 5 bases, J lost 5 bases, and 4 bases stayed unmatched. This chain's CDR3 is CASSRDRGGETQYF. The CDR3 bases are TGTGCCAGCAGTAGGGACAGGGGGGGTGAGACCCAGTACTTC.

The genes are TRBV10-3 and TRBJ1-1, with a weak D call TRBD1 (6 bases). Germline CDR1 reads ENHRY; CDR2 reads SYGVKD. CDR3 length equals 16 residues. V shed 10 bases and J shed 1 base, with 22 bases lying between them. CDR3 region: CATTRGADLKNTEAFF. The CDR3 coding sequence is TGTGCCACCACCCGGGGGGCAGACCTAAAGAACACTGAAGCTTTCTTT.

CDR3 DNA: TGTGCCTGGAGTGTACGCGGGGGGATAAACATTCAGTACTTC. Residues: CAWSVRGGINIQYF. The rearrangement uses TRBV30 and TRBJ2-4, with 8 bases fitting TRBD2. This CDR3 comprises 14 residues. Germline values: CDR1 GTSNPN, CDR2 SVGIG (reference sequence). The V segment lost 0 bases and the J segment 6 bases; nucleotides outside the gene matches: 4.

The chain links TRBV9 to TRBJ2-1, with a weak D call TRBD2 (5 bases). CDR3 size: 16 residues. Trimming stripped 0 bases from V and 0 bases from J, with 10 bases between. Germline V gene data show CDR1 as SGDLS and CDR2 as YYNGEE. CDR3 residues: CASSVVPGSSYNEQFF. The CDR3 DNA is TGTGCCAGCAGCGTAGTACCGGGGAGCTCCTACAATGAGCAGTTCTTC.

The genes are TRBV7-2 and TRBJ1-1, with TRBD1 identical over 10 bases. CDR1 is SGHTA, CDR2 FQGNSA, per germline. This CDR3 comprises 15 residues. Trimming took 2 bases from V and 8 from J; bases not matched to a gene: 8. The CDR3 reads CASSLRVTGGREAFF. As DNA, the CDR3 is TGTGCCAGCAGCTTACGGGTGACAGGGGGCCGCGAAGCTTTCTTT.

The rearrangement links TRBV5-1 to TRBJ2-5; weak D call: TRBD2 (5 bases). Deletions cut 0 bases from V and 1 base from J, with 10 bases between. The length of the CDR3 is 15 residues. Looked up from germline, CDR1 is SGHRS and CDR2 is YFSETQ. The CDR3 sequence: CASSLGAGPQETQYF. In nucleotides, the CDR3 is TGCGCCAGCAGCTTGGGTGCGGGCCCCCAAGAGACCCAGTACTTC. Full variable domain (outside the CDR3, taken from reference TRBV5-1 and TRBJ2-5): KAGVTQTPRYLIKTRGQQVTLSCSPISGHRSVSWYQQTPGQGLQFLFEYFSETQRNKGNFPGRFSGRQFSNSRSEMNVSTLELGDSALYLCASSLGAGPQETQYFGPGTRLLVL.

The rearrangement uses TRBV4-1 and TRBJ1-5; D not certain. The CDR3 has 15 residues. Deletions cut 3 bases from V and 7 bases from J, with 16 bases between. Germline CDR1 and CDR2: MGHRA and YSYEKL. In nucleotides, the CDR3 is TGCGCCAGCAGCCAGGAGGAATTCGTAAGGCAGCCCCAGCATTTT. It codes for CASSQEEFVRQPQHF.

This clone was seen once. The CDR3, as DNA: TGTGCCAGCAGAGAGGGAAATGAGCAGTTCTTC. Translating it yields CASREGNEQFF. This sequence joins TRBV28 and TRBJ2-1; a possible D gene is TRBD2 (5 bases). Deletions cut 6 bases from V and 7 bases from J, with 7 bases between. This CDR3 comprises 11 residues. CDR1 is MDHEN and CDR2 is SYDVKM in the germline V gene.

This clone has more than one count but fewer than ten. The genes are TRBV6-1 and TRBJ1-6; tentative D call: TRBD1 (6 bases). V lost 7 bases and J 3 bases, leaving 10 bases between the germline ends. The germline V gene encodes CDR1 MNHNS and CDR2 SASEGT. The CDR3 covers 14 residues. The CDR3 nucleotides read TGTGCCAGCAAGGGGGAAGTCTATAATTCACCCCTCCACTTT. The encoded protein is CASKGEVYNSPLHF.

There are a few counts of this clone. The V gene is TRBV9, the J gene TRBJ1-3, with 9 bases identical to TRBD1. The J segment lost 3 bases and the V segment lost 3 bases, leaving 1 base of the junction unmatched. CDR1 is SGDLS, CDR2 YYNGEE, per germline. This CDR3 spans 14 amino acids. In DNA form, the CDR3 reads TGTGCCAGCAGCGAGGGACAGGGTGGAAACACCATATATTTT. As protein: CASSEGQGGNTIYF.

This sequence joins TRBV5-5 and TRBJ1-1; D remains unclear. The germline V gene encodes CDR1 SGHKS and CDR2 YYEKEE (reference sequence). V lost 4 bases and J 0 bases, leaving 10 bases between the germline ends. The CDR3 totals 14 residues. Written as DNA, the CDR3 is TGTGCCAGCAGCGCTAGAGGGATGAACACTGAAGCTTTCTTT. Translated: CASSARGMNTEAFF.